The 5 T cell receptor beta chains below all came from one sample that was sequenced in a study of PD-1 blockade in mismatch repair-deficient tumors. The protocol was immunoSEQ multiplex PCR, while the TCRdb copy is restricted to in-frame clones and leaves out a portion. Of 30,000 to 40,000 clones listed, approximately 84% are singletons. This material consisted of PBMCs, taken less than 7 weeks after starting pembrolizumab. These receptors were collected from an adult with mismatch repair-deficient cancer.

DNA for the CDR3: TGTGCCAGCAGTCACGGGAGCCTTCTTTACAATGAGCAGTTCTTC. Its protein product is CASSHGSLLYNEQFF. The chain employs TRBV2 and TRBJ2-1; TRBD2 is a possible D gene (6 bases). Germline V gene sequence: CDR1 SNHLY, CDR2 FYNNEI. The ends were cut back, 5 bases at V and 4 bases at J, with 15 bases in the middle. This CDR3 region has 15 residues. Looking up the rest from reference TRBV2 and TRBJ2-1 gives the full variable domain: EPEVTQTPSHQVTQMGQEVILRCVPISNHLYFYWYRQILGQKVEFLVSFYNNEISEKSEIFDDQFSVERPDGSNFTLKIRSTKLEDSAMYFCASSHGSLLYNEQFFGPGTRLTVL.

The genes are TRBV6-4 and TRBJ2-1, with 9 bases fitting TRBD2. V shed 3 bases, J shed 9 bases, and the junction held 9 bases outside the gene matches. The CDR3 is 15 residues long. Germline-derived CDR1 and CDR2 are MRHNA and SNTAGT. This chain's CDR3 is CASSEVAGARGEQFF. The DNA for the CDR3 is TGTGCCAGCAGTGAAGTAGCGGGAGCCCGTGGTGAGCAGTTCTTC.

V usage is TRBV19 and J usage is TRBJ2-7; D might be TRBD1 (6 bases). This CDR3 is 14 amino acids long. CDR1 and CDR2 from the germline V gene are LNHDA and SQIVND (reference sequence). V lost 9 bases, J lost 0 bases, and 15 bases lay in between. The CDR3 nucleotides are TGTGCCAGACCCAAGACAGGCTACTCCTACGAGCAGTACTTC. It encodes CARPKTGYSYEQYF.

The chain employs TRBV19 and TRBJ2-2; D may be TRBD2 (6 bases). V was cut by 5 bases and J by 5 bases, with 21 bases left in between. The germline CDR1 and CDR2 sequences are LNHDA and SQIVND (reference sequence). The CDR3 is made up of 17 amino acids. The CDR3, as DNA: TGTGCCAGTAGTTCTTCCCCCGGCCAGGGAGGAACCGGGGAGCTGTTTTTT. This translates into CASSSSPGQGGTGELFF.

In this sample, this clone turned up a few times. The J gene is TRBJ2-2, the V gene TRBV27, with 14 bases identical to TRBD2. V shed 1 base and J 1 base; nucleotides not matched to a gene: 14. This CDR3 spans 22 amino acids. The germline CDR1 and CDR2 sequences are MNHEY and SMNVEV (reference sequence). The CDR3: CASSLYGLSGTSGSQNTGELFF. The CDR3 nucleotides are TGTGCCAGCAGTTTATATGGTCTATCTGGGACTAGCGGGAGCCAGAACACCGGGGAGCTGTTTTTT.